These 10 T cell receptor beta chains were all obtained from the same sample, sequenced in a study of T cells after yellow fever vaccination. TCRdb used MiXCR to reprocess the 5' RACE reads, holding one entry per CDR3 protein. The sample yields 120,000 or so distinct CDR3 sequences, about 8.2% seen once. The sequenced sample was CD8+ T cells sorted from PBMCs, obtained on the day of the yellow fever booster vaccination. The receptor source for this set is a man aged 18 to 29 who received the YFV17D yellow fever vaccine.

V and J are TRBV5-4 and TRBJ2-1; 8 bases are shared with TRBD1. CDR3 length: 12 amino acids. V trimming: 0 bases; J trimming: 12 bases; junction bases outside the gene matches: 2. The germline CDR1 and CDR2 sequences are SGHNT and YYREEE (reference sequence). In DNA form, the CDR3 reads TGTGCCAGCAGCTTGGGGACAGGGTCGCAGTTCTTC. Translated, it gives CASSLGTGSQFF.

This clonotype was counted a few times. The rearrangement joins TRBV4-2 to TRBJ1-1, with D possibly TRBD1 on 5 matching bases. Germline V gives CDR1 LGHNA, CDR2 YNFKEQ. V dropped 0 bases and J dropped 0 bases, with 11 bases sitting between them. The CDR3 loop spans 16 amino acids. CDR3 region: CASSQEQAAMNTEAFF. The CDR3 DNA follows: TGTGCCAGCAGCCAAGAACAGGCCGCCATGAACACTGAAGCTTTCTTT.

This clonotype turned up a few times. The chain combines TRBV4-3 with TRBJ1-4, with D tentatively TRBD1 (6 bases). The germline V gene encodes CDR1 LGHNA and CDR2 YSLEER. Between the trimmed V and J ends, which lost 3 bases and 6 bases, there was a span of 17 bases. CDR3 size: 16 residues. CDR3 nucleotide sequence: TGCGCCAGCAGCCATCTCCACAGGGATGAGGATGAAAAACTGTTTTTT. It translates to CASSHLHRDEDEKLFF.

The chain carries TRBV25-1 and TRBJ2-7; possibly TRBD1 or TRBD2 for D (5 bases each). Germline V lookup: CDR1 MGHDK, CDR2 SYGVNS. The CDR3 contains 11 residues. The V and J ends lost 6 bases and 12 bases respectively, with 15 bases between them. CDR3 sequence: CASRSGARLYV. The CDR3 DNA reads as TGTGCCAGCAGATCCGGGGCGAGATTGTACGTC.

This chain uses TRBV19 with TRBJ1-5; no firm D call. With 7 bases removed from V and 0 bases from J, the gap between germline ends came to 13 bases. CDR3 length equals 15 residues. CDR1 and CDR2 (germline): LNHDA, SQIVND (reference sequence). This chain's CDR3 is CASTLMVFSNQPQHF. CDR3 DNA sequence: TGTGCCAGTACTTTGATGGTATTTAGCAATCAGCCCCAGCATTTT. The full variable domain, its missing parts supplied by reference TRBV19 and TRBJ1-5, is DGGITQSPKYLFRKEGQNVTLSCEQNLNHDAMYWYRQDPGQGLRLIYYSQIVNDFQKGDIAEGYSVSREKKESFPLTVTSAQKNPTAFYLCASTLMVFSNQPQHFGDGTRLSIL.

The chain employs TRBV9 and TRBJ2-1, with D perhaps matching TRBD2 (6 bases). The CDR3 spans 15 residues. V lost 5 bases and J 3 bases, leaving 15 bases between the germline ends. From germline, CDR1 is SGDLS and CDR2 YYNGEE. CDR3 residues: CASSPWRGNYNEQFF. Here the CDR3 DNA reads TGTGCCAGCAGTCCCTGGCGGGGAAACTACAATGAGCAGTTCTTC.

This rearrangement joins TRBV6-6 to TRBJ2-5; the D is unclear. V lost 4 bases, J lost 4 bases, and 13 bases lay in between. The germline V gene encodes CDR1 MNHNY and CDR2 SVGAGI (reference sequence). The CDR3 spans 14 residues. The CDR3 loop is CASSSYLEGETQYF. CDR3 in DNA: TGTGCCAGCAGTTCGTATCTAGAAGGAGAGACCCAGTACTTC.

This clonotype was recorded at least ten times. This sequence joins TRBV12-3 or TRBV12-4 and TRBJ2-3; 8 bases are a match to TRBD2. The J segment lost 2 bases and the V segment lost 6 bases, leaving 7 bases of the junction unmatched. The CDR3 spans 15 residues. The chain's CDR3 is CASSPGGGATDTQYF. CDR3 sequence (DNA): TGTGCCAGCAGCCCGGGGGGGGGGGCCACAGATACGCAGTATTTT.

This chain joins TRBV23-1 and TRBJ2-7, with a tentative D call TRBD1 (6 bases). TRBV23-1 is reported as an ORF; its role is uncertain. The V gene lost 2 bases and the J gene lost 3 bases, with 17 bases spanning the gap. The CDR3 runs 16 residues. The CDR3 spells CASSQHPQGAFYEQYV. CDR3 sequence (DNA): TGCGCCAGCAGTCAACACCCACAGGGAGCCTTCTACGAGCAGTACGTC.

Ten or more counts support this clonotype. The V gene is TRBV29-1, the J gene TRBJ2-7; D is undetermined. This CDR3 has 14 residues. CDR1 SQVTM and CDR2 ANQGSEA come from the germline V gene. Between the trimmed V and J ends, which lost 5 bases and 3 bases, there was a span of 17 bases. CDR3 sequence reads: CSVLLGDPDYEQYF. The CDR3 DNA sequence: TGCAGCGTTCTGCTTGGCGACCCAGACTACGAGCAGTACTTC.